The 31 T cell receptor beta chains presented below share a single source sample, sequenced in a study of T-cell reconstitution after alpha-beta-depleted transplantation in children (dated by TCRdb to between 2015 and 2016). The method behind the library was PCR. Sequencing relied on an Illumina HiSeq 2500. Molecular barcoding was employed in the preparation of TCR libraries, with unique molecular identifiers being used to normalize TCRbeta repertoire quantification. Using fastp at Q25 and MiXCR, TCRdb reprocessed the public reads and kept productive beta chains. Identical CDR3 protein sequences are pooled into one entry, listed with their most common genes and DNA. The sample table lists about 460,000 distinct CDR3 sequences, roughly a tenth of them with a count of one. In total, the top ten clones hold 2% to 2.5% of the sample. The sample's treatment or condition, from its label and the paper: allogeneic hematopoietic cell transplantation with graft depleted of TCRalphabeta T cells and CD19 B cells.

The specimen was PBMCs, collected before TCRalphabeta/CD19-depleted stem cell transplant. The origin of the receptors is a child aged 2 to 10 with inherited bone marrow failure, due to receive a stem cell transplant.

This clonotype was counted ten times or more. DNA of the CDR3: TGCGCCAGCAGCTTGACTCCCGCGGGGGAGGAGTACTTC. Protein: CASSLTPAGEEYF. This rearrangement joins TRBV5-1 to TRBJ2-7; 7 positions match TRBD2. Germline-derived CDR1 and CDR2 are SGHRS and YFSETQ. J lost 11 bases, V lost 1 base, and 9 bases had no gene match. The CDR3 is made up of 13 amino acids.

V gene TRBV6-5 combines with J gene TRBJ2-1; 11 bases are a match to TRBD1. CDR3 size: 17 residues. Trimming at V came to 0 bases and at J to 5 bases, leaving 6 bases not matched to a gene. Germline assignment: CDR1 MNHEY and CDR2 SVGAGI. CDR3 amino acids: CASSYSWTGGAHNEQFF. CDR3 DNA sequence: TGTGCCAGCAGTTACTCATGGACAGGGGGCGCCCACAATGAGCAGTTCTTC.

This clonotype was counted only a few times. The V and J genes are TRBV5-6 and TRBJ2-7; the match to TRBD2 covers 11 bases. The CDR3 spans 17 residues. Germline V lookup: CDR1 SGHDT, CDR2 YYEEEE. V shed 0 bases and J 4 bases; nucleotides not matched to a gene: 9. The CDR3 sequence is CASSLALLAGDLYEQYF. CDR3 nucleotides: TGTGCCAGCAGCTTGGCCTTACTAGCGGGAGATCTGTACGAGCAGTACTTC.

This clonotype occurred many times. The CDR3 DNA is TGTGCCAGCAGCTTAAGGGCTAGCGGGAGGGCTTGGGGCACAGATACGCAGTATTTT. Encoded protein: CASSLRASGRAWGTDTQYF. The chain has TRBV7-8 and TRBJ2-3; 12 bases align to TRBD2. The germline CDR1 and CDR2 sequences are SGHVS and FQNEAQ. This CDR3 has 19 amino acids. The V segment lost 2 bases and the J segment 1 base; nucleotides outside the gene matches: 10.

This clonotype was counted many times. V usage is TRBV7-9 and J usage is TRBJ2-7; D not resolved. There are 14 residues in the CDR3. V was shortened by 1 base and J by 0 bases, with 7 bases between the two germline ends. Germline loops: CDR1 SEHNR, CDR2 FQNEAQ (reference sequence). CDR3 nucleotide sequence: TGTGCCAGCAGCTTAGGCCGAAACTCCTACGAGCAGTACTTC. Protein: CASSLGRNSYEQYF.

At least ten counts were recorded for this clonotype. CDR3 protein: CASLGDRDTLVYGYTF. The CDR3 DNA reads as TGTGCGAGTTTAGGGGACAGAGATACCCTAGTCTATGGCTACACCTTC. The chain combines TRBV19 with TRBJ1-2, with TRBD1 matching 7 bases. This CDR3 contains 16 residues. Germline CDR1 is LNHDA and CDR2 is SQIVND (reference sequence).

This clonotype was seen at least ten times. The chain couples TRBV12-3 or TRBV12-4 to TRBJ2-1; tentative D call: TRBD2 (5 bases). Deletions cut 7 bases from V and 0 bases from J, with 13 bases between. The CDR3 consists of 15 residues. The CDR3: CASTPSGFSYNEQFF. In DNA form, the CDR3 reads TGTGCCAGCACCCCGTCGGGATTCTCCTACAATGAGCAGTTCTTC.

The V gene is TRBV19, the J gene TRBJ2-1; 11 bases are a match to TRBD2. Germline V CDR1 and CDR2: LNHDA, SQIVND (reference sequence). J was trimmed by 4 bases and V by 4 bases; bases with no gene match: 6. The CDR3 sequence is 16 residues long. The CDR3 DNA sequence: TGTGCCAGTAGTACCGGGACTAGCGGCTTTTACAATGAGCAGTTCTTC. Protein product: CASSTGTSGFYNEQFF.

This clonotype was detected many times. V usage is TRBV29-1 and J usage is TRBJ2-7; 11 bases fit TRBD2. The CDR3 totals 15 residues. After removal of 7 bases from V and 2 bases from J, the junction contained 10 bases not matched to a gene. Per the germline V gene, CDR1 is SQVTM and CDR2 is ANQGSEA. CDR3 nucleotides: TGCAGCGGCCTGACTAGCGGGAATGGACCCTACGAGCAGTACTTC. Its translation: CSGLTSGNGPYEQYF.

This clonotype was seen many times. J is TRBJ1-2 and V is TRBV5-1; TRBD1 agrees at 8 bases. The trim removed 7 bases at V and 4 bases at J, leaving 3 bases unmatched. The CDR3 covers 12 residues. Germline-derived CDR1 and CDR2 are SGHRS and YFSETQ. The chain's CDR3 is CASQGAGYGYTF. The CDR3 nucleotides are TGCGCCAGCCAGGGGGCTGGCTATGGCTACACCTTC.

The rearrangement links TRBV19 to TRBJ2-7; the D is unclear. V was pared by 5 bases and J by 6 bases, with 14 bases between. CDR1 and CDR2 from the germline V gene are LNHDA and SQIVND (reference sequence). The CDR3 covers 13 residues. The chain's CDR3 is CASSSSDTSEQYF. In nucleotides, the CDR3 is TGTGCCAGTAGTTCCTCAGACACGTCCGAGCAGTACTTC.

The CDR3 protein is CASSSRGYYEQYF. DNA of the CDR3: TGTGCCAGCAGCTCCCGGGGATACTACGAGCAGTACTTC. The J gene is TRBJ2-7, the V gene TRBV7-8; a possible D gene is TRBD2 (5 bases). Deletions cut 4 bases from V and 3 bases from J, with 10 bases between. Germline CDR1 is SGHVS and CDR2 is FQNEAQ. The CDR3 covers 13 residues.

This clonotype was seen repeatedly, ten times or more. The J gene is TRBJ1-1, the V gene TRBV6-5, with 8 bases lining up with TRBD1. The germline V gene encodes CDR1 MNHEY and CDR2 SVGAGI. Unmatched junction bases numbered 9, after V lost 5 bases and J lost 4 bases. This CDR3 contains 15 residues. The chain's CDR3 is CASSTWTGRSTEAFF. CDR3 DNA sequence: TGTGCCAGCAGTACTTGGACAGGGAGGAGCACTGAAGCTTTCTTT.

The J gene is TRBJ2-2, the V gene TRBV29-1; the D is unclear. CDR3 length equals 11 residues. Germline CDR1 reads SQVTM; CDR2 reads ANQGSEA. The germline V and J ends were trimmed by 7 bases and 5 bases, with 8 bases remaining between them. CDR3 nucleotides: TGCAGCGGGTTGAGGACCGGGGAGCTGTTTTTT. It codes for CSGLRTGELFF.

The rearrangement uses TRBV5-1 and TRBJ1-1; 7 bases match TRBD1. After removal of 5 bases from V and 2 bases from J, the junction contained 6 bases not matched to a gene. Germline V gene lookup returns CDR1 SGHRS and CDR2 YFSETQ. The CDR3 has 14 amino acids. Here the CDR3 reads CASSSGQINTEAFF. The CDR3 DNA reads TGCGCCAGCAGTTCGGGACAGATAAACACTGAAGCTTTCTTT.

This clonotype was counted ten times or more. The chain joins TRBV5-1 to TRBJ2-6; D may be TRBD2 (7 bases). The CDR3 is 16 residues long. CDR1 is SGHRS, CDR2 YFSETQ, per germline. Trimming removed 4 bases from V and 2 bases from J, with 13 bases in between. The chain's CDR3 is CASSPGGAPGANVLTF. CDR3 coding DNA: TGCGCCAGCAGCCCTGGGGGGGCCCCTGGGGCCAACGTCCTGACTTTC.

This clonotype showed up many times. V is TRBV5-1 and J is TRBJ2-1; TRBD1 matches at 8 bases. The CDR3 totals 15 residues. V dropped 0 bases and J dropped 1; count of bases not matched to a gene: 0. Germline V gene lookup returns CDR1 SGHRS and CDR2 YFSETQ. The DNA of the CDR3 is TGCGCCAGCAGCTTGGACAGGGGGTCCTACAATGAGCAGTTCTTC. Its protein product is CASSLDRGSYNEQFF. Complete variable domain (other parts from reference TRBV5-1 and TRBJ2-1): KAGVTQTPRYLIKTRGQQVTLSCSPISGHRSVSWYQQTPGQGLQFLFEYFSETQRNKGNFPGRFSGRQFSNSRSEMNVSTLELGDSALYLCASSLDRGSYNEQFFGPGTRLTVL.

The chain carries TRBV11-3 and TRBJ2-3; TRBD2 matches 8 bases. The CDR3 covers 18 residues. The V segment lost 2 bases and the J segment 0 bases; nucleotides outside the gene matches: 10. CDR1 and CDR2 from the germline V gene are SGHNT and YENEEA. The CDR3 DNA is TGTGCCAGCAGCTTATTAGCGGAACTAGCGGCTAGCACAGATACGCAGTATTTT. Its protein is CASSLLAELAASTDTQYF.

There are a few counts of this clonotype. V is TRBV20-1 and J is TRBJ2-7, with D possibly being TRBD2 (5 bases). Germline lookup yields CDR1 DFQATT and CDR2 SNEGSKA (reference sequence). The CDR3 totals 11 residues. Deletions cut 2 bases from V and 7 bases from J, with 9 bases between. Here the CDR3 reads CSARPTGEQYF. The CDR3 nucleotides read TGCAGTGCTAGACCGACGGGGGAGCAGTACTTC.

The chain uses TRBV20-1 and TRBJ2-7; D unclear. The V gene's germline CDR1 is DFQATT and CDR2 SNEGSKA (reference sequence). Trimming left V 4 bases short and J 7 bases short, with 14 bases between. The CDR3 has 12 residues. The CDR3 nucleotides are TGCAGTGCTACCGAGCCCGTGCGGGAGCAGTACTTC. This codes for CSATEPVREQYF.

This clonotype was picked up many times. The J gene is TRBJ2-5, the V gene TRBV6-1; D is ambiguous. CDR3 length: 13 residues. CDR1 is MNHNS, CDR2 SASEGT, per germline. V dropped 1 base and J dropped 3 bases, with 6 bases sitting between them. Written as DNA, the CDR3 is TGTGCCAGCAGTGAAGGGCTGGAAGAGACCCAGTACTTC. Protein: CASSEGLEETQYF.

The table lists this clonotype with many counts. V and J are TRBV5-5 and TRBJ2-5; D is possibly TRBD2 (5 bases). Trimming left V 5 bases short and J 4 bases short, with 9 bases between. The CDR3 is made up of 12 amino acids. Germline CDR1 is SGHKS and CDR2 is YYEKEE (reference sequence). CDR3: CASSWERETQYF. CDR3 in DNA: TGTGCCAGCAGTTGGGAGAGAGAGACCCAGTACTTC.

This clonotype turned up a few times. The chain carries TRBV12-3 or TRBV12-4 and TRBJ2-1; D uncertain. Trimming removed 8 bases from V and 5 bases from J, with 10 bases in between. The CDR3 contains 12 residues. CDR3 nucleotide sequence: TGTGCCAGCGGGCGTCGGGACAATGAGCAGTTCTTC. Translating gives CASGRRDNEQFF.

This clonotype was found many times. The CDR3 coding sequence is TGTGCCAGCAGCGTATGGGACAGGGGCCCCTATGGCTACACCTTC. It is translated as CASSVWDRGPYGYTF. This chain uses TRBV7-8 with TRBJ1-2; 10 bases match TRBD1. Germline loops: CDR1 SGHVS, CDR2 FQNEAQ. Trimming took 5 bases from V and 4 from J; bases not matched to a gene: 7. The CDR3 extends over 15 amino acids.

At least ten counts were recorded for this clonotype. CDR3 nucleotide sequence: TGTGCCAGCAGTTTAGCGAGCAATTCCTACAATGAGCAGTTCTTC. Amino acid sequence: CASSLASNSYNEQFF. The chain joins TRBV27 to TRBJ2-1; no clear D. CDR3 length equals 15 residues. Trimming cost V 2 bases and J 1 base, with 9 bases left between them. CDR1 MNHEY and CDR2 SMNVEV come from the germline V gene (reference sequence).

In its sample, this clonotype was seen many times. The chain combines TRBV19 with TRBJ2-5, with D perhaps matching TRBD1 (6 bases). This CDR3 has 15 residues. Germline-derived CDR1 and CDR2 are LNHDA and SQIVND (reference sequence). Trimming pared 3 bases from V and 5 bases from J, leaving 16 bases between. CDR3 sequence reads: CASSMEQGIFETQYF. The CDR3, as DNA: TGTGCCAGTAGTATGGAACAGGGTATCTTCGAGACCCAGTACTTC.

This clonotype was seen many times. The chain is built from TRBV15 and TRBJ2-3; the match to TRBD1 covers 7 bases. This CDR3 contains 14 residues. Germline-derived CDR1 and CDR2 are LNHNV and YYDKDF (reference sequence). V lost 3 bases and J lost 3; bases outside the gene matches: 3. The CDR3 DNA sequence: TGTGCCACCAGCAGCAACAGGGGTACAGATACGCAGTATTTT. Protein product: CATSSNRGTDTQYF.

The V gene is TRBV5-1, the J gene TRBJ2-1; TRBD1 matches 8 bases. This CDR3 has 15 amino acids. Germline CDR1 reads SGHRS; CDR2 reads YFSETQ. Trimming at V came to 3 bases and at J to 9 bases, leaving 11 bases not matched to a gene. The DNA for the CDR3 is TGCGCCAGCAGCTCGCTGGCTCAGGGGGCCGGTGAGCAGTTCTTC. This gives the protein CASSSLAQGAGEQFF. Combining the CDR3 with reference TRBV5-1 and TRBJ2-1 gives the whole variable domain KAGVTQTPRYLIKTRGQQVTLSCSPISGHRSVSWYQQTPGQGLQFLFEYFSETQRNKGNFPGRFSGRQFSNSRSEMNVSTLELGDSALYLCASSSLAQGAGEQFFGPGTRLTVL.

This clonotype has at least ten counts. The chain couples TRBV12-3 or TRBV12-4 to TRBJ1-2; 7 bases agree with TRBD1. The V gene end was trimmed by 4 bases and the J gene end by 4 bases; junction bases not matched to a gene: 6. This CDR3 is built from 14 residues. The CDR3 reads CASSWDSPSYGYTF. The CDR3 nucleotides are TGTGCCAGCAGTTGGGACAGCCCTTCCTATGGCTACACCTTC.

The gene calls are TRBV5-1 and TRBJ2-1; maybe TRBD2 (6 bases). Germline V lookup: CDR1 SGHRS, CDR2 YFSETQ. The CDR3 has 15 amino acids. Trimming pared 3 bases from V and 3 bases from J, leaving 13 bases between. CDR3 bases: TGCGCCAGCAGCTCGGGGGTTAGCGGCTACAATGAGCAGTTCTTC. It yields the protein CASSSGVSGYNEQFF.

This clonotype has a count of ten or more. The J gene is TRBJ2-3, the V gene TRBV20-1; 11 bases match TRBD2. The CDR3 runs 15 residues. Trimming removed 5 bases from V and 1 base from J; junction bases left unmatched: 5. Germline V gene lookup returns CDR1 DFQATT and CDR2 SNEGSKA (reference sequence). The CDR3 reads CSALGTSGRTDTQYF. DNA for the CDR3: TGCAGTGCTTTAGGGACTAGCGGACGCACAGATACGCAGTATTTT.